This TCR beta chain was retrieved from a study of blood T cell repertoires in COVID-19. The overall study: Donors in the United States, Italy and Spain gave samples during acute or convalescent COVID-19. T cells, B-cell-depleted T cells, or PBMCs supplied cDNA or gDNA.

Authors' analysis steps: The assay estimated nucleated cells by amplifying reference gene primers. Sequenced by immunoSEQ multiplex PCR; TCRdb stores in-frame clones only, minus some. V, J and clone size are taken as reported in that table, and D and trimming were inferred from the DNA itself. The sample shows roughly 120,000 clones, less than 80% of them seen only once. From germline, CDR1 is SGHDT and CDR2 YYEEEE. The CDR3 spans 17 residues. Trimming removed 1 base from V and 0 bases from J, with 14 bases in between. The clonotype was recovered from a man in his fifties with acute or convalescent COVID-19. Material for sequencing was peripheral blood. This chain connects TRBV5-6 to TRBJ2-1, with D tentatively TRBD2 (7 bases). CDR3 amino acids: CASSLMGGASSYNEQFF. The CDR3 coding sequence is TGTGCCAGCAGCTTGATGGGGGGGGCAAGCTCCTACAATGAGCAGTTCTTC.